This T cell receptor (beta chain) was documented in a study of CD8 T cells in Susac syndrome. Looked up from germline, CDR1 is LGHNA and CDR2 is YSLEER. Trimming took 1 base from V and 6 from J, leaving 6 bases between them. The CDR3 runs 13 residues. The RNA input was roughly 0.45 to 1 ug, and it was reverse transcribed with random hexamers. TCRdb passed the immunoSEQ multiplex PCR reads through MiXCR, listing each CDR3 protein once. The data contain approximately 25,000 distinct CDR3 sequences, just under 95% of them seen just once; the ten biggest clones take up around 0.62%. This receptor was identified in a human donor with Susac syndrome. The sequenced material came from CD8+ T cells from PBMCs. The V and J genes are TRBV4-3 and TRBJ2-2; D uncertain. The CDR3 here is CASSQVLPGELFF. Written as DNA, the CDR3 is TGCGCCAGCAGCCAAGTCCTCCCCGGGGAGCTGTTTTTT.